These 10 T cell receptor beta chains originate from one sample sequenced in a study of T cells in Graves' hyperthyroidism and ophthalmopathy. What was amplified from RNA transcripts were TCR beta CDR3 regions. A first-round RT-PCR of the TCR CDR3 used the HTBI primer set. TCRdb re-called the multiplex PCR reads through MiXCR, storing one row per CDR3 protein. The sample lists about 610,000 distinct CDR3 sequences; 35% to 55% were seen once. The sequencing sample was made of peripheral blood or thyroid tissue (not recorded which). The receptors were sampled from a woman aged 18-29 years with Graves' hyperthyroidism.

This clonotype occurred many times. This chain uses TRBV20-1 with TRBJ2-7, with D possibly TRBD1 on 5 matching bases. CDR1 and CDR2 (germline): DFQATT, SNEGSKA (reference sequence). V was trimmed by 0 bases and J by 4 bases, leaving 16 bases between them. CDR3 length: 15 residues. The CDR3 DNA follows: TGCAGTGCTAGAGATCAACCTGGCAGGGAATACGAGCAGTACTTC. Residues: CSARDQPGREYEQYF.

This clonotype was seen ten or more times. This chain uses TRBV7-8 with TRBJ2-7; no clear D gene. Germline CDR1 SGHVS, CDR2 FQNEAQ. The CDR3 is 12 residues long. V lost 1 base, J lost 3 bases, and 4 bases lay in between. CDR3 region: CASSLDVYEQYF. Here the CDR3 DNA reads TGTGCCAGCAGCTTAGATGTCTACGAGCAGTACTTC. The full variable domain, completed using reference TRBV7-8 and TRBJ2-7, is GAGVSQSPRYKVAKRGQDVALRCDPISGHVSLFWYQQALGQGPEFLTYFQNEAQLDKSGLPSDRFFAERPEGSVSTLKIQRTQQEDSAVYLCASSLDVYEQYFGPGTRLTVT.

This clonotype was found many times. This chain uses TRBV11-2 with TRBJ1-2; D is undetermined. V was pared by 0 bases and J by 1 base, with 9 bases between. From germline, CDR1 is SGHAT and CDR2 FQNNGV. The CDR3 has 15 amino acids. This CDR3 reads CASSLEGALNYGYTF. CDR3 nucleotide sequence: TGTGCCAGCAGCTTAGAAGGAGCCCTTAACTATGGCTACACCTTC.

The chain couples TRBV7-6 to TRBJ1-1; D not certain. The ends were cut back, 1 base at V and 11 bases at J, with 17 bases in the middle. This CDR3 spans 14 amino acids. In germline, CDR1 is SGHVS, CDR2 FNYEAQ. The CDR3 region is CASSLVSRNGEAFF. CDR3 nucleotide sequence: TGTGCCAGCAGCTTAGTAAGCAGGAACGGTGAGGCTTTCTTT.

The chain combines TRBV11-2 with TRBJ2-1, with 12 bases fitting TRBD2. V dropped 3 bases and J dropped 9; count of bases not matched to a gene: 3. This CDR3 has 14 amino acids. CDR1 SGHAT and CDR2 FQNNGV come from the germline V gene. DNA for the CDR3: TGTGCCAGCAGCTTTGGACTAGCGGGAAGTGAGCAGTTCTTC. Protein sequence: CASSFGLAGSEQFF.

Ten or more counts support this clonotype. The chain carries TRBV7-2 and TRBJ2-7; possible D gene TRBD1, 5 bases. V dropped 5 bases and J dropped 4 bases, with 15 bases sitting between them. Germline V gives CDR1 SGHTA, CDR2 FQGNSA. The CDR3 is made up of 14 amino acids. The CDR3 bases are TGTGCCAGCAGCCCCAGGGTTGCACGATACGAGCAGTACTTC. Protein: CASSPRVARYEQYF.

The chain has TRBV11-3 and TRBJ2-2, with D perhaps TRBD1 (6 bases). This CDR3 has 15 amino acids. V was cut by 5 bases and J by 7 bases, with 17 bases left in between. Germline CDR1 is SGHNT and CDR2 is YENEEA. The CDR3 DNA reads as TGTGCCAGCAGCACCCGTAGGGGGAGTGGCGGGGAGCTGTTTTTT. Translation gives CASSTRRGSGGELFF.

This clonotype was seen repeatedly, ten times or more. The rearrangement links TRBV24-1 to TRBJ1-2; 9 bases align to TRBD1. The germline CDR1 and CDR2 sequences are KGHDR and SFDVKD. This CDR3 is built from 15 residues. Trimming took 3 bases from V and 5 from J; bases not matched to a gene: 6. This chain's CDR3 is CATSDPGQGGYGYTF. The CDR3 bases are TGTGCCACCAGTGATCCGGGACAGGGAGGTTATGGCTACACCTTC.

Concerning this clonotype: It may be a read error: a sequence one base away is much more abundant. V is TRBV12-3 or TRBV12-4 and J is TRBJ1-2; 10 nucleotides agree with TRBD1. The CDR3 is 14 amino acids. The ends lost 5 bases at V and 8 bases at J; junction bases unmatched: 8. This CDR3 is CASSPDRGVGGYTF. CDR3 nucleotide sequence: TGTGCCAGCAGTCCGGACAGGGGGGTAGGAGGCTACACCTTC.

This clonotype appeared many times. V and J are TRBV20-1 and TRBJ2-7, with D maybe TRBD1 (5 bases). Germline CDR1 and CDR2: DFQATT and SNEGSKA (reference sequence). V lost 4 bases to trimming and J lost 7 bases, with 23 bases between them. There are 15 residues in the CDR3. CDR3 nucleotides: TGCAGTGCTACCATCAGGGAAAGGTCTTCGTGTGAGCAGTACTTC. It translates to CSATIRERSSCEQYF.